The source of this T cell receptor beta chain is a study of T cells in Graves' hyperthyroidism and ophthalmopathy. This CDR3 has 13 amino acids. The V end was cut by 10 bases, the J end by 3 bases, with 16 bases between. Germline V gives CDR1 LNHNV, CDR2 YYDKDF (reference sequence). RNA transcripts gave rise to amplified TCR beta CDR3 regions. TCR CDR3 underwent first-round RT-PCR with the HTBI primer set. A single record per CDR3 protein comes from TCRdb applying MiXCR to the multiplex PCR reads. The table has some 510,000 distinct CDR3 sequences, roughly 46% seen once; the top ten hold about 7.9%. Calling Graves' hyperthyroidism stable meant ophthalmopathy did not progress within 18 months. Hyperthyroidism in the patients, aged 18 to 65, was newly diagnosed and under 2 months in duration. Not enrolled were patients with uncontrolled infection, other autoimmune disease, pregnancy or lactation. About this clonotype: Its antigen remains unidentified.

Study-level findings and limits: The model predicted ophthalmopathy a median about 6.6 months before onset.

The specimen sequenced was peripheral blood or thyroid tissue (not recorded which). The chain employs TRBV15 and TRBJ2-7, with D possibly TRBD2 on 5 matching bases. The clonotype originates from a woman younger than 35 with Graves' hyperthyroidism. As DNA, the CDR3 is TGTGCCAACCCCAGAGGGCAAGGCTACGAGCAGTACTTC. Its translation: CANPRGQGYEQYF.